This T cell receptor (beta chain) was retrieved from a study of T cells in Graves' hyperthyroidism and ophthalmopathy. Patients were excluded because of uncontrolled infection, other autoimmune disease, pregnancy or lactation. At first hyperthyroidism diagnosis, before any ophthalmopathy symptoms, the blood sample was collected. RNA transcripts yielded amplified TCR beta CDR3 regions. The primer set for the first-round RT-PCR of the TCR CDR3 was HTBI. TCRdb re-called the multiplex PCR reads through MiXCR, storing one row per CDR3 protein. The table records around 380,000 distinct CDR3 sequences, about 13% of them present only once. This clonotype was observed a few times. This CDR3 region has 14 residues. Looked up from germline, CDR1 is SGHTA and CDR2 is FQGNSA. V lost 4 bases and J lost 6; bases outside the gene matches: 8.

The chain employs TRBV7-2 and TRBJ1-2; 7 nucleotides match TRBD1. The TCR sequence derives from a man aged 30 to 45 with Graves' hyperthyroidism that later progressed to Graves' ophthalmopathy. Sequencing was carried out using blood. The CDR3, as DNA: TGTGCCAGCAGCTCCGGAGGGGGCTTCGATGGCTACACCTTC. This gives the protein CASSSGGGFDGYTF.